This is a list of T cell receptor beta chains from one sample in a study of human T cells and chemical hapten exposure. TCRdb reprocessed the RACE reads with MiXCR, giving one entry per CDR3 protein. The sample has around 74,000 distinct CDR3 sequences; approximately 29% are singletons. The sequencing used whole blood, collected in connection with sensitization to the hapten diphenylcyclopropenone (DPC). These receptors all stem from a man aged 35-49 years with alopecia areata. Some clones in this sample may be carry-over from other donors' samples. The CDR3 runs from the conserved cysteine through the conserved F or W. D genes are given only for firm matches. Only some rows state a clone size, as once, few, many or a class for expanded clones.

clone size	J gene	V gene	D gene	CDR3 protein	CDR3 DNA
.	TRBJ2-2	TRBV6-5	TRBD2	CASSSPSGRSSGELFF	TGTGCCAGCAGTTCCCCTAGCGGGAGATCGAGCGGGGAGCTGTTTTTT
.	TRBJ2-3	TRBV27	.	CASSFRGQHEAQYF	TGTGCCAGCAGTTTTCGCGGACAGCACGAGGCGCAGTATTTT
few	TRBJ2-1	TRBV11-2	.	CASSLLGSQTYNEQFF	TGTGCCAGCAGCTTGTTAGGGTCCCAGACCTACAATGAGCAGTTCTTC
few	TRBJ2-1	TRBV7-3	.	CASSSASGGGEQFF	TGTGCCAGCAGCTCCGCCTCAGGTGGCGGTGAGCAGTTCTTC
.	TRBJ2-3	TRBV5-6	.	CASSLQDTDTQYF	TGTGCCAGCAGCTTGCAAGACACAGATACGCAGTATTTT
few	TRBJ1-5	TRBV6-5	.	CASSKDRQPNQPQHF	TGTGCCAGCAGCAAAGACAGACAGCCTAATCAGCCCCAGCATTTT
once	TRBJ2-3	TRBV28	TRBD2	CASSFRTSGDRDTQYF	TGTGCCAGCAGTTTCCGGACTAGCGGGGACCGAGATACGCAGTATTTT
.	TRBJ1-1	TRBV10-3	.	CAISYGQGNTEAFF	TGTGCCATCAGTTATGGTCAGGGTAACACTGAAGCTTTCTTT
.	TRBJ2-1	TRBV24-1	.	CATSDPLPGSRKSNEQFF	TGTGCCACCAGTGACCCATTGCCCGGGAGTAGGAAGAGCAATGAGCAGTTCTTC
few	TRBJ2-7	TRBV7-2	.	CASSLPPFGEQYF	TGTGCCAGCAGCTTGCCCCCCTTTGGGGAGCAGTACTTC
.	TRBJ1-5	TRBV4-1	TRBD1	CASSKSDRENQPQHF	TGCGCCAGCAGCAAATCCGACAGGGAAAATCAGCCCCAGCATTTT
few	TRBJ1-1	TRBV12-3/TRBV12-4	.	CASSLEGTNTPSEAFF	TGTGCCAGCAGTTTAGAGGGGACAAATACTCCGTCTGAAGCTTTCTTT
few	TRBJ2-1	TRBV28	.	CASSPVGSEISSYNEQFF	TGTGCCAGCAGCCCCGTGGGGAGTGAAATCAGCTCCTACAATGAGCAGTTCTTC
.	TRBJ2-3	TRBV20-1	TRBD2	CSATLGLAGSRRTDTQYF	TGCAGTGCTACGTTGGGACTAGCGGGAAGTAGAAGGACAGATACGCAGTATTTT
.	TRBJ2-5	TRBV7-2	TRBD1	CASSATGGQETQYF	TGTGCCAGCAGCGCGACAGGGGGCCAAGAGACCCAGTACTTC
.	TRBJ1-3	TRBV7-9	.	CASSHEPGLNF	TGTGCCAGCAGCCATGAACCGGGCCTAAATTTT
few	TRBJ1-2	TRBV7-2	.	CASTLNRDLSGYTF	TGTGCCAGCACCTTAAACAGGGACCTCTCCGGCTACACCTTC
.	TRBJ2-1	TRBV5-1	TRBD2	CASSLRLGLDENNEQFF	TGCGCCAGCAGCTTGAGGTTGGGACTAGACGAAAACAATGAGCAGTTCTTC
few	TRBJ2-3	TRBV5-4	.	CASSLRGARTDTQYF	TGTGCCAGCAGCTTGAGGGGGGCTCGGACAGATACGCAGTATTTT
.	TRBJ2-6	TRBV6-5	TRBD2	CASSYSSGAGANVLTF	TGTGCCAGCAGTTACTCCAGCGGGGCTGGGGCCAACGTCCTGACTTTC
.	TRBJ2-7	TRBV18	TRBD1	CASSQDREIGLF	TGTGCCAGCTCACAGGACAGGGAGATCGGGCTCTTC
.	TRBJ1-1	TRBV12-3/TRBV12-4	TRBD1	CASTQQGVGSEAFF	TGTGCCAGCACCCAACAGGGGGTTGGGTCTGAAGCTTTCTTT
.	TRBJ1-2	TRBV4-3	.	CASSQDLSKAYGYTF	TGCGCCAGCAGCCAAGATTTGTCCAAGGCCTATGGCTACACCTTC
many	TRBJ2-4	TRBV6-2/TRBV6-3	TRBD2	CASSKPPGSGGAKNIQYF	TGTGCCAGCAGTAAGCCTCCCGGGTCGGGGGGAGCCAAAAACATTCAGTACTTC
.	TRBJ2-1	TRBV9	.	CASSQTWSSYNEQFF	TGTGCCAGCAGCCAGACGTGGAGCTCCTACAATGAGCAGTTCTTC
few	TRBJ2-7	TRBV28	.	CASTTSRSRRGSYEQYF	TGTGCCAGCACCACCTCTAGGAGCCGACGAGGGTCCTACGAGCAGTACTTC
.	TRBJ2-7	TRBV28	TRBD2	CASSGWLAGRTVSYEQYF	TGTGCCAGCAGTGGGTGGCTAGCGGGAAGAACCGTCTCCTACGAGCAGTACTTC
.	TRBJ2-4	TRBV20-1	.	CSATGLGGQYF	TGCAGTGCTACCGGACTCGGTGGTCAGTACTTC
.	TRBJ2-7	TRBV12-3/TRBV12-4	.	CASSYRDYEQYF	TGTGCCAGCAGTTACAGGGATTACGAGCAGTACTTC
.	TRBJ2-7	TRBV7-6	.	CASSLKPPGGGDGQYF	TGTGCCAGCAGCTTAAAGCCCCCGGGAGGGGGCGATGGACAGTACTTC
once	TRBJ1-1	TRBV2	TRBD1	CASSGRGQLNTEAFF	TGTGCCAGCAGTGGCCGGGGACAGTTGAACACTGAAGCTTTCTTT
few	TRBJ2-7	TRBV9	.	CASSVQSGAYEQYF	TGTGCCAGCAGCGTACAAAGCGGTGCCTACGAGCAGTACTTC
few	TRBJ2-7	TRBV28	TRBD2	CASSLSTVSSGRTYEQYF	TGTGCCAGCAGTTTATCCACCGTTTCCAGCGGGAGGACCTACGAGCAGTACTTC
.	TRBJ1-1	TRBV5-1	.	CASSLVPGLGTEAFF	TGCGCCAGCAGCTTGGTCCCTGGGCTGGGCACTGAAGCTTTCTTT
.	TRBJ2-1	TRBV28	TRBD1	CASSSSRGPINEQFF	TGTGCCAGCAGTTCGTCGAGGGGGCCGATCAATGAGCAGTTCTTC
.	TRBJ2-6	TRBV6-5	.	CASSSTWTASGANVLTF	TGTGCCAGCAGCTCTACCTGGACAGCCTCTGGGGCCAACGTCCTGACTTTC
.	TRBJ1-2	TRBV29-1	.	CSVERSGLGGYTF	TGCAGCGTTGAAAGAAGCGGGCTAGGCGGCTACACCTTC
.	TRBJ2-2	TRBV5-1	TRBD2	CASSAGLAGVAGELFF	TGCGCCAGCAGCGCCGGACTAGCGGGAGTTGCCGGGGAGCTGTTTTTT
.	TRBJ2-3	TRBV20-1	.	CSARPRPGTDTQYF	TGCAGTGCCCGACCTAGACCTGGCACAGATACGCAGTATTTT
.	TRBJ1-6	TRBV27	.	CASSIRGIYNSPLHF	TGTGCCAGCAGTATAAGGGGGATCTATAATTCACCCCTCCACTTT
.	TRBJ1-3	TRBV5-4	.	CASSLNRESSGNTIYF	TGTGCCAGCAGCTTAAACAGGGAGAGCTCTGGAAACACCATATATTTT
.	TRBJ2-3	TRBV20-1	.	CSARLGDTQYF	TGCAGTGCTAGATTGGGTGATACGCAGTATTTT
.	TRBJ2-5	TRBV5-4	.	CASSPEGVGTQYF	TGTGCCAGCTCCCCTGAGGGGGTGGGGACCCAGTACTTC
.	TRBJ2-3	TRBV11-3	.	CASSPGADTQYF	TGTGCCAGCAGTCCCGGGGCAGATACGCAGTATTTT
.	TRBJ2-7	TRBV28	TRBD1	CASSSENRGTYEQYF	TGTGCCAGCAGTTCGGAAAACAGGGGAACCTACGAGCAGTACTTC
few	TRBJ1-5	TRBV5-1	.	CASSLDGQNNQPQHF	TGCGCCAGCAGCTTGGATGGACAGAACAATCAGCCCCAGCATTTT
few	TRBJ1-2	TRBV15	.	CATSRDGGLYGYTF	TGTGCCACCAGCAGAGATGGGGGGCTCTATGGCTACACCTTC
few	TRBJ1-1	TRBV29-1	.	CSVDRGPEAFF	TGCAGCGTTGATCGGGGACCTGAAGCTTTCTTT
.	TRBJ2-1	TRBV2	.	CASSSRGGRDEQFF	TGTGCCAGCAGTTCTCGAGGAGGCAGGGATGAGCAGTTCTTC
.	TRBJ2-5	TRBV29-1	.	CSTLLGGETQYF	TGCAGCACCCTCCTAGGAGGAGAGACCCAGTACTTC
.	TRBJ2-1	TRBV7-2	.	CASRPTLGEQFF	TGTGCCAGCAGACCGACCCTCGGGGAGCAGTTCTTC
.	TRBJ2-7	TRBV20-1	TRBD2	CSATPSTSGRGNEQYF	TGCAGTGCCACCCCCTCTACTAGCGGGAGGGGAAACGAGCAGTACTTC
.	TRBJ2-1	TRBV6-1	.	CASSEGVGFSYNEQFF	TGTGCCAGCAGTGAAGGGGTGGGGTTCTCCTACAATGAGCAGTTCTTC
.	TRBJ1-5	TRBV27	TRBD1	CASSQGGLNQPQHF	TGTGCCAGCAGCCAGGGGGGGCTGAATCAGCCCCAGCATTTT
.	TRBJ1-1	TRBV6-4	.	CASSDSHGAGTEAFF	TGTGCCAGCAGTGACTCCCACGGGGCGGGCACTGAAGCTTTCTTT
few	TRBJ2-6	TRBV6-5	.	CASSISGANVLTF	TGTGCCAGCAGCATCTCTGGGGCCAACGTCCTGACTTTC